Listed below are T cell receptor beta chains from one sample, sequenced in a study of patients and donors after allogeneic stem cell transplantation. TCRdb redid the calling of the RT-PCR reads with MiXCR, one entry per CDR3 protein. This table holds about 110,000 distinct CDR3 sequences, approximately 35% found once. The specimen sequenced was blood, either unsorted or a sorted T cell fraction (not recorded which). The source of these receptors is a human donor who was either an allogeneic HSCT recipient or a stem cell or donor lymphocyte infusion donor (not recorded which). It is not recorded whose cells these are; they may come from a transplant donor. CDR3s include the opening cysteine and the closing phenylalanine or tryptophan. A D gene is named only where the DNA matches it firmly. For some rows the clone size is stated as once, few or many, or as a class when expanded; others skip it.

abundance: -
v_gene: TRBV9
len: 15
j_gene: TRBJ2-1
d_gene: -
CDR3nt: TGTGCCAGCAGCGTTGTGCCTAGCTCCTACAATGAGCAGTTCTTC
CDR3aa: CASSVVPSSYNEQFF

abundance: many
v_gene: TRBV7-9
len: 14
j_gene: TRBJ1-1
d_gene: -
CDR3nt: TGTGCCAGCAGCCCCGATTTCGGGAACACTGAAGCTTTCTTT
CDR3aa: CASSPDFGNTEAFF

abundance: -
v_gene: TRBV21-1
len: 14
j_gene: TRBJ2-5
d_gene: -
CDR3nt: TGTGCCAGCCCCGATCCCCTGTCTCAAGAGACCCAGTACTTC
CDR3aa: CASPDPLSQETQYF

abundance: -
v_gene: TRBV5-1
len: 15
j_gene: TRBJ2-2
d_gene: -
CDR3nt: TGCGCCAGCAGCTTTAACGGGGGGAACACCGGGGAGCTGTTTTTT
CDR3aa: CASSFNGGNTGELFF

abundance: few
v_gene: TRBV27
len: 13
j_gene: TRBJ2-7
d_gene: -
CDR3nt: TGTGCCAGCAGTTCGTTCCCCGGGCGCGAGCAGTACTTC
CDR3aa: CASSSFPGREQYF

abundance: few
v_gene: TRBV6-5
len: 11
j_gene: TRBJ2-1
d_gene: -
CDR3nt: TGTGCCAGCCGCGGAGGTCCTGAGCAGTTCTTC
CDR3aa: CASRGGPEQFF

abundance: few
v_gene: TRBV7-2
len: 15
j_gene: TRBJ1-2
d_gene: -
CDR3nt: TGTGCCAGCAGCTTAACAGGAATCGTAAACTATGGCTACACCTTC
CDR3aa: CASSLTGIVNYGYTF

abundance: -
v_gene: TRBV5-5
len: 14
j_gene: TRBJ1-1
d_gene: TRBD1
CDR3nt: TGTGCCAGCAGCTACGGAACAGGGGGCAGGGAAGCTTTCTTT
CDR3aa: CASSYGTGGREAFF

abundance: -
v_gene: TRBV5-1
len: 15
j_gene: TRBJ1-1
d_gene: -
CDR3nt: TGCGCCAGCACCTACCTCGTGAGGGACTTTACCGAAGCTTTCTTT
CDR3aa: CASTYLVRDFTEAFF

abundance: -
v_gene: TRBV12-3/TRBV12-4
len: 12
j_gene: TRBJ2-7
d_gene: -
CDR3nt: TGTGCCAGCAGTTTTTTCGACTACGAGCAGTACTTC
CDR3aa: CASSFFDYEQYF

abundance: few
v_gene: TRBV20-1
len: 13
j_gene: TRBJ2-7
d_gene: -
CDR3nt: TGCAGTGCTAGAAGAGGGGGTGACTACGAGCAGTACTTC
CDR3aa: CSARRGGDYEQYF

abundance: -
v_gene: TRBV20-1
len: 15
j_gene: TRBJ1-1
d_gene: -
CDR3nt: TGCAGTGCTAGGAGCGACAAGAGTTGGATCACTGAAGCTTTCTTT
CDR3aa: CSARSDKSWITEAFF

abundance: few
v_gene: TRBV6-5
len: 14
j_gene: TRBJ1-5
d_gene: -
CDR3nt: TGTGCCAGCAGTATACTACAGGGTAAGCAGCCCCAGCATTTT
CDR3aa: CASSILQGKQPQHF

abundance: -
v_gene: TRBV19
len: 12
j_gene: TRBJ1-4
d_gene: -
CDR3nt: TGTGCCACTAAAGGAGACCGTGAAAAACTGTTTTTT
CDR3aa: CATKGDREKLFF

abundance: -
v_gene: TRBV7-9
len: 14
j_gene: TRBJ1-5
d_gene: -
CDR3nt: TGTGCCAGCAGCTTTGAGGTTACCAATCAGCCCCAGCATTTT
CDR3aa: CASSFEVTNQPQHF

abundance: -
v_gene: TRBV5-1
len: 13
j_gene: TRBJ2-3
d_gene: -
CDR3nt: TGCGCCAGCAGGGACAGCATCACAGATACGCAGTATTTT
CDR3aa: CASRDSITDTQYF

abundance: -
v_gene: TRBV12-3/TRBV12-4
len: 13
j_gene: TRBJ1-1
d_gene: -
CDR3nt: TGTGCCAGCAGCCGCCCCCGTAAATCGGGAGCTTTCTTT
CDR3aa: CASSRPRKSGAFF

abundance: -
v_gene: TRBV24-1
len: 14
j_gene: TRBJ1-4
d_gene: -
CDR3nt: TGTGCCACCAGTCCGGGACCACATTCGGGAAAACTGTTTTTT
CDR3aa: CATSPGPHSGKLFF

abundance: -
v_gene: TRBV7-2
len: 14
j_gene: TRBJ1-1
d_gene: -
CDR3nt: TGTGCCAGCAGCTTAGCACAGATGAACACTGAAGCTTTCTTT
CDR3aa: CASSLAQMNTEAFF

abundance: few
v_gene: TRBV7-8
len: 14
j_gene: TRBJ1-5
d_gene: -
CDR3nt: TGTGCCAGCAGCTCGGACTTGCTTCATCAGCCCCAGCATTTT
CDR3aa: CASSSDLLHQPQHF

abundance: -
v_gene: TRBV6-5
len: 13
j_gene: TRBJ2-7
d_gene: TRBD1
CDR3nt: TGTGCCACCAGGGGGCACCTCCTACTCGAGCAGTACTTC
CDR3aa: CATRGHLLLEQYF

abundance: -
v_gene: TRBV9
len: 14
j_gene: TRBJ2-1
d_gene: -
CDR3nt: TGTGCCAGCAGCCTTAAGCCGGGGCGGCATGAGCAGTTCTTC
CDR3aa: CASSLKPGRHEQFF

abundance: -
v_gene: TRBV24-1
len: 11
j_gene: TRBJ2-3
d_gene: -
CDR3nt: TGTGCCACCAGTGCAGTTGGAACGCAGTATTTT
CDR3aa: CATSAVGTQYF

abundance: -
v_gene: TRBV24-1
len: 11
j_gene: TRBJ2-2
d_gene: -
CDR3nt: TGTGCCACCAGCCATAGAGGGGAGCTGTTTTTT
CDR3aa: CATSHRGELFF

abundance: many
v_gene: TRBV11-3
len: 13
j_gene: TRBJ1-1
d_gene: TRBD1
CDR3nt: TGTGCCAGCAGGCAGGGGGTGAACACTGAAGCTTTCTTT
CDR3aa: CASRQGVNTEAFF

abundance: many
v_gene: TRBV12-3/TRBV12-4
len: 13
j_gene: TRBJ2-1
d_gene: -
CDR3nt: TGTGCCAGCAGTAACCGGGATTACAATGAGCAGTTCTTC
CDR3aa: CASSNRDYNEQFF

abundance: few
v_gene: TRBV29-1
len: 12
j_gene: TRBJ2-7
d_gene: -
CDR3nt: TGCAGCGTTAGACTACTAAGCTACGAGCAGTACTTC
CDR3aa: CSVRLLSYEQYF

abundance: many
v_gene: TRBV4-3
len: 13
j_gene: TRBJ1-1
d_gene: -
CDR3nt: TGCGCCAGCAGCCAAGATACCGGAACTGAAGCTTTCTTT
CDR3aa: CASSQDTGTEAFF

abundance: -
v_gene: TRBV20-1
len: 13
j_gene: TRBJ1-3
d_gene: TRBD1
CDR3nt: TGCAGTGCTCTCGGGACAGCCGGAAACACCATATATTTT
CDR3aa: CSALGTAGNTIYF

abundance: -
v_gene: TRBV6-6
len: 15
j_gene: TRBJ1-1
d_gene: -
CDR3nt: TGTGCCAGCCCCCCCCCGGGAGGTACTGGCACTGAAGCTTTCTTT
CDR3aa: CASPPPGGTGTEAFF

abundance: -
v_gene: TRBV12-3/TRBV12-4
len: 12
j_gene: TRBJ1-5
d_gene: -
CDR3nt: TGTGCCAGCACCGAAGATAACCAGCCCCAGCATTTT
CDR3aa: CASTEDNQPQHF

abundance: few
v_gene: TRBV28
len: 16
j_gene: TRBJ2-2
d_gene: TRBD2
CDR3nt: TGTGCCAGCAGTCCGTGGACTAGCGGGATGAGCGGGGAGCTGTTTTTT
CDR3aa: CASSPWTSGMSGELFF

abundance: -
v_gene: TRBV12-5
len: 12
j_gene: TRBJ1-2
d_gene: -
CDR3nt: TGTGCTAGACCCCCAGCTAACTATGGCTACACCTTC
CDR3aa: CARPPANYGYTF

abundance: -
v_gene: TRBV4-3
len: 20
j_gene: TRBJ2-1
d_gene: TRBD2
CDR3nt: TGCGCCAGCAGCCGCCTTTTCCGCATAATAGCGGGGATCCGCTACAATGAGCAGTTCTTC
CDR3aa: CASSRLFRIIAGIRYNEQFF

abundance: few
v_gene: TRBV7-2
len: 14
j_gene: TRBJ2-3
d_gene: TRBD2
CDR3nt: TGTGCCAGCAGCTTAGACCCTAGCGGGAGGGCGCAGTATTTT
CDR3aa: CASSLDPSGRAQYF

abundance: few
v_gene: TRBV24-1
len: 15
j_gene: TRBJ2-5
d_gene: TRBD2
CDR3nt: TGTGCTACCAGTGGCCCAGCGGGAGGGCGAGAGACCCAGTACTTC
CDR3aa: CATSGPAGGRETQYF

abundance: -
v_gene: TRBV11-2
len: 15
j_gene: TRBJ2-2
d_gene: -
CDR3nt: TGTGCCAGCAGCTTAGTTTTCGGGACAACCGGGGAGCTGTTTTTT
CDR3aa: CASSLVFGTTGELFF

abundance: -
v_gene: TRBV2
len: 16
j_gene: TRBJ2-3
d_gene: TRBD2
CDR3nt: TGTGCCAGCAGCCTAGCGGGAGGGGCCCGCACAGATACGCAGTATTTT
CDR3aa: CASSLAGGARTDTQYF

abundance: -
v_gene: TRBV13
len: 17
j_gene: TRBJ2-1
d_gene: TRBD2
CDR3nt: TGTGCCAGCAGCTTAGTCCCCCTGCGGGAGGATTTCAATGAGCAGTTCTTC
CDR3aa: CASSLVPLREDFNEQFF

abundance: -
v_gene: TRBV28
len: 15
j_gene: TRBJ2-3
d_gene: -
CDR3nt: TGTGCCAGCAGTCTGGACCAAGCTACGGCAGATACGCAGTATTTT
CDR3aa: CASSLDQATADTQYF